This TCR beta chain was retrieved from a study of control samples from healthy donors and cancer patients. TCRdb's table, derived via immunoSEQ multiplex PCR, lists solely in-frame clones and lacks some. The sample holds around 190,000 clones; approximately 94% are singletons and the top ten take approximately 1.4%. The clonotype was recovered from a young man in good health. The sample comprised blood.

CDR3 sequence (DNA): TGCGCCAGCAGCCAACCGACTAGCGGGCACAATGAGCAGTTCTTC. Protein: CASSQPTSGHNEQFF. The chain combines TRBV4-1 with TRBJ2-1, with 10 bases aligning to TRBD2. CDR3 length: 15 amino acids. The trim removed 2 bases at V and 5 bases at J, leaving 3 bases unmatched. The V gene's germline CDR1 is MGHRA and CDR2 YSYEKL.